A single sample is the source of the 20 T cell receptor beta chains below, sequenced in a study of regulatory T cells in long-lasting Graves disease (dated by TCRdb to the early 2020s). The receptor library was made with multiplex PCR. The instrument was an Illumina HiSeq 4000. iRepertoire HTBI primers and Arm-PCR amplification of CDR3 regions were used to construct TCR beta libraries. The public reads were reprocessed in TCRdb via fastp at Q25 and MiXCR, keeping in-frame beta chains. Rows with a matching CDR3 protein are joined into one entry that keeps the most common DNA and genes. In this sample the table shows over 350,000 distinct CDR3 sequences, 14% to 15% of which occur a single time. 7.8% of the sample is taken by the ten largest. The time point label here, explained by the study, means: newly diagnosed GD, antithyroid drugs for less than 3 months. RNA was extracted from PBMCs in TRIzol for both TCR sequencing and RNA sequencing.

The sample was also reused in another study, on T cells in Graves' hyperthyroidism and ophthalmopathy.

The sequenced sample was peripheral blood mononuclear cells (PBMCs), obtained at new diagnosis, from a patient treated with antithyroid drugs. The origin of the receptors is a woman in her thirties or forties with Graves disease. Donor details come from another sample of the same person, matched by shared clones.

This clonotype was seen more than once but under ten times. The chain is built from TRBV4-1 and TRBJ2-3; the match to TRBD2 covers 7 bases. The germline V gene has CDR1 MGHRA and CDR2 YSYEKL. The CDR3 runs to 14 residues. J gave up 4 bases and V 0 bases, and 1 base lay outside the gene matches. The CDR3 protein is CASSQEGRADTQYF. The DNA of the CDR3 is TGCGCCAGCAGCCAAGAGGGGAGGGCAGATACGCAGTATTTT.

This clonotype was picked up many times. The CDR3 reads CASSLGVATQGPYTF. The CDR3 bases are TGTGCCAGCAGCTTAGGTGTGGCGACCCAAGGCCCCTACACCTTC. V gene TRBV7-2 combines with J gene TRBJ1-2; D call uncertain. Trimming took off 1 base at V and 10 bases at J, with 19 bases between the two ends. The CDR3 length is 15 residues. From germline, CDR1 is SGHTA and CDR2 FQGNSA. The full variable domain, in which reference TRBV7-2 and TRBJ1-2 provide the parts outside the CDR3, is GAGVSQSPSNKVTEKGKDVELRCDPISGHTALYWYRQSLGQGLEFLIYFQGNSAPDKSGLPSDRFSAERTGGSVSTLTIQRTQQEDSAVYLCASSLGVATQGPYTFGSGTRLTVV.

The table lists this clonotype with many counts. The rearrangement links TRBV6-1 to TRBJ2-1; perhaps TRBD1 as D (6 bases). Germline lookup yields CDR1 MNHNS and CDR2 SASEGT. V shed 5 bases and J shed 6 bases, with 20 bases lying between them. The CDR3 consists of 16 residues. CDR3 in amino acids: CASSNQQGPTVNEQFF. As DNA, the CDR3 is TGTGCCAGCAGTAACCAACAGGGTCCCACGGTCAATGAGCAGTTCTTC.

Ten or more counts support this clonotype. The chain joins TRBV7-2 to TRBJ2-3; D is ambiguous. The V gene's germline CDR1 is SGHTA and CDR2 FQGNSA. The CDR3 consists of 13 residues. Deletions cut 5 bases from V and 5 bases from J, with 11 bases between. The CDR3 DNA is TGTGCCAGCAGCCCACCCTGGGGAGATACGCAGTATTTT. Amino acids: CASSPPWGDTQYF. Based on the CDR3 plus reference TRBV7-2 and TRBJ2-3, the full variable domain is GAGVSQSPSNKVTEKGKDVELRCDPISGHTALYWYRQSLGQGLEFLIYFQGNSAPDKSGLPSDRFSAERTGGSVSTLTIQRTQQEDSAVYLCASSPPWGDTQYFGPGTRLTVL.

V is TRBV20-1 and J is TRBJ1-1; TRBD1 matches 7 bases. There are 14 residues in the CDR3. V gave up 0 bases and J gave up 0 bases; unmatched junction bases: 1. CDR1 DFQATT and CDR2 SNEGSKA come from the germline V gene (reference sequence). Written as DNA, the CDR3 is TGCAGTGCTAGAGAGGACAGGATGAACACTGAAGCTTTCTTT. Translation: CSAREDRMNTEAFF.

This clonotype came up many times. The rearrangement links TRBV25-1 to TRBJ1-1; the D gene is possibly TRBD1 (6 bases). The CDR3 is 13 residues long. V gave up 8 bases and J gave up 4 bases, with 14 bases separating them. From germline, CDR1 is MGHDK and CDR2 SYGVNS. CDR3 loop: CASSTTGFTEAFF. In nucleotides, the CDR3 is TGTGCCAGCTCCACCACAGGGTTCACTGAAGCTTTCTTT.

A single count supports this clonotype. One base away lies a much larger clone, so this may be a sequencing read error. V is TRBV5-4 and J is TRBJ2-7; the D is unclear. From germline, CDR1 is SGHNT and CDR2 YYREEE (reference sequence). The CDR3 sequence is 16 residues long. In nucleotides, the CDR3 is TGTGCCAGCAGCCCGAGAGTCGGTAAGAGATCCTACGAGCAGCACTTC. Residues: CASSPRVGKRSYEQHF.

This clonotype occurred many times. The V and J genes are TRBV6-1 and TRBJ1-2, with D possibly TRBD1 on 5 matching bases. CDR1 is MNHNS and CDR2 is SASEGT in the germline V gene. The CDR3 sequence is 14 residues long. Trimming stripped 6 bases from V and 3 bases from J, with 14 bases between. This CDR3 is CASSSTVTDYGYTF. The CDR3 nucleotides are TGTGCCAGCAGCTCGACAGTAACCGACTATGGCTACACCTTC.

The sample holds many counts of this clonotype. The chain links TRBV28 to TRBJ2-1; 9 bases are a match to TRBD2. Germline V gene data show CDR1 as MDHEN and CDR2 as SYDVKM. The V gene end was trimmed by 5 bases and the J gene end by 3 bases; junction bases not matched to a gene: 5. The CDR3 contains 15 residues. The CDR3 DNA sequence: TGTGCCAGCAGTCTCTCTAGCGGGGTCTACAATGAGCAGTTCTTC. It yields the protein CASSLSSGVYNEQFF.

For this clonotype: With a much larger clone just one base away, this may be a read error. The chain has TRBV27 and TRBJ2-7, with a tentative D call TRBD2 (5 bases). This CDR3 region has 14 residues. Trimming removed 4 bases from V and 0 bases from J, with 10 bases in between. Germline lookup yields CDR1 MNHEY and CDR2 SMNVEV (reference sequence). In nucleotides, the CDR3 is TGTGCCAGCAGTTACGGGGAGAGCTCCTACGAGCAGTACTTC. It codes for CASSYGESSYEQYF.

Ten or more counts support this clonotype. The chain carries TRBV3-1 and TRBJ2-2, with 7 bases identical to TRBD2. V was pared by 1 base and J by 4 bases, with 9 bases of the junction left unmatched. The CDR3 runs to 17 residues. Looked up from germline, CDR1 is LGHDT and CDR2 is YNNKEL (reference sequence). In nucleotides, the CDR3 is TGTGCCAGCAGCCAAGTTTTAAGACTAGCTCTCACCGGGGAGCTGTTTTTT. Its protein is CASSQVLRLALTGELFF.

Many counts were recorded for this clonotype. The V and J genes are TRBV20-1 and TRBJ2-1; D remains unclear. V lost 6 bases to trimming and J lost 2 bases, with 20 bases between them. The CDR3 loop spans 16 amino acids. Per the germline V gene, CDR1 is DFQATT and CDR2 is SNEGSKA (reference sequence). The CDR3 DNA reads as TGCAGTGCGACGACGACTGCGGAGTTGACCTACAATGAGCAGTTCTTC. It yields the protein CSATTTAELTYNEQFF.

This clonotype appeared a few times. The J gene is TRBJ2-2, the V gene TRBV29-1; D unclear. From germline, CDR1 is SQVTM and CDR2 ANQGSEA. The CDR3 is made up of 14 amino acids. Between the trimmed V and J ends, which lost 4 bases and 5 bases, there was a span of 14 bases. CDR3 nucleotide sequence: TGCAGCGTTGCTTTGGGTTCGGTGACCGGGGAGCTGTTTTTT. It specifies CSVALGSVTGELFF.

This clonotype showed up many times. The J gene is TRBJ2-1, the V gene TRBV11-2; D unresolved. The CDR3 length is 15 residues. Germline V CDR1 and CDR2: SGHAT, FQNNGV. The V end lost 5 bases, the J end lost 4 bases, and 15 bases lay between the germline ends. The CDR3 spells CASSPYTNLYNEQFF. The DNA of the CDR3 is TGTGCCAGCAGCCCATATACTAACCTTTACAATGAGCAGTTCTTC.

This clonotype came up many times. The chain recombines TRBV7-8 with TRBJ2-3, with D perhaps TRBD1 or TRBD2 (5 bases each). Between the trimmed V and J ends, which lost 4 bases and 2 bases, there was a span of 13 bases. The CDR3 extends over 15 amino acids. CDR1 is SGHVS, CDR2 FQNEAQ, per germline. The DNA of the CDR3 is TGTGCCAGCAGCTCTGACCGGGACCACACAGATACGCAGTATTTT. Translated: CASSSDRDHTDTQYF.

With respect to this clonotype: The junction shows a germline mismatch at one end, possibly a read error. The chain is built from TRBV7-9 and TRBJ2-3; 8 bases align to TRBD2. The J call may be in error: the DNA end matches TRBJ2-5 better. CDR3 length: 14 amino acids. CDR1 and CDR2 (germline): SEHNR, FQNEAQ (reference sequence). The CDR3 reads CVSYPLAGEETQYF. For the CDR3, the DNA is TGTGTCAGCTACCCCCTAGCGGGTGAAGAGACCCAGTACTTC.

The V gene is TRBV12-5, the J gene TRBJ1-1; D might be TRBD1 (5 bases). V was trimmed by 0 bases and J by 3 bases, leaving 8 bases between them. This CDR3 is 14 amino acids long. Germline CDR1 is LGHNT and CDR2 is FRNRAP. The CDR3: CASGLVGGDTEAFF. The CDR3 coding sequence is TGTGCTAGTGGTTTGGTGGGGGGAGACACTGAAGCTTTCTTT.

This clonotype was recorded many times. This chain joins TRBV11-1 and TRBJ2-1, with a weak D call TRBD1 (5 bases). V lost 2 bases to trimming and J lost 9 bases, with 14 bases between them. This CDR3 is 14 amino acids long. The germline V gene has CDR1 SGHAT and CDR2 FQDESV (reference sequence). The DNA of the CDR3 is TGTGCCAGCAGCTTATTGGGGCAAGCGACTGAGCAGTTCTTC. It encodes CASSLLGQATEQFF.

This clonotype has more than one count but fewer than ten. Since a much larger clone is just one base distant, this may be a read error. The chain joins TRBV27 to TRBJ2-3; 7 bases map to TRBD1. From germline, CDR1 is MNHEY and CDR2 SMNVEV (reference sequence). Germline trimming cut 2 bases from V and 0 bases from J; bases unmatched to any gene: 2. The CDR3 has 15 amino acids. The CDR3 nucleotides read TGTGCCAGCAGTTTAATGGGACAGAGCACAGATACGCAGTATTTT. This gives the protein CASSLMGQSTDTQYF.

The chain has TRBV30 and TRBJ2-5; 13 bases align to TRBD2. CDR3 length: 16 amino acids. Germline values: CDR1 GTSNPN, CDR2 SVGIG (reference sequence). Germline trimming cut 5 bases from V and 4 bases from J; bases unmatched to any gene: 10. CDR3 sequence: CAWDLGLAGVAETQYF. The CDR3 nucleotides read TGTGCCTGGGATCTAGGACTAGCGGGAGTAGCAGAGACCCAGTACTTC.